The 25 T cell receptor beta chains in this list originate from one sample, sequenced in a study of spatial heterogeneity in lung cancer. Study results and caveats: For expanded intratumoral alpha and beta TCRs, counts tracked tumor mutation counts.

No antigen has been assigned to these receptors. Specified time point: sample taken at primary tumor resection. TCRdb reprocessed the 5' RACE reads via MiXCR and lists one record per CDR3 protein. The sample shows 6,600 or so distinct CDR3 sequences, around 10% of them seen only once. The sequencing used lung tumor tissue, collected at surgery. The receptors shown here come from a female donor with early-stage non-small cell lung cancer.

V usage is TRBV23-1 and J usage is TRBJ2-2; D not certain. Being an ORF, TRBV23-1 has a function that is uncertain. CDR3 length: 12 residues. V lost 4 bases and J lost 5, with 5 bases in between. This chain's CDR3 is CASSRRTGELFF. The CDR3 region has the DNA TGCGCCAGCAGTCGGCGGACCGGGGAGCTGTTTTTT.

This clonotype was recorded a few times. The chain couples TRBV12-3 or TRBV12-4 to TRBJ1-1; D uncertain. The CDR3 consists of 13 residues. Trimming took off 2 bases at V and 4 bases at J, with 8 bases between the two ends. CDR3: CASSLIESTEAFF. In DNA, the CDR3 is TGTGCCAGCAGTTTAATAGAGAGCACTGAAGCTTTCTTT.

This chain connects TRBV6-2 or TRBV6-3 to TRBJ2-7; 7 bases are a match to TRBD1. The CDR3 length is 16 residues. With V trimmed by 5 bases and J by 3 bases, 13 bases remained unmatched. CDR1 is MNHEY, CDR2 SVGEGT, per germline. The CDR3 coding sequence is TGTGCCAGCAGTAGACAGGGACAAGCGCCCTTCTACGAGCAGTACTTC. Its protein is CASSRQGQAPFYEQYF.

The CDR3: CASSRNLNSPLHF. CDR3 bases: TGTGCCAGCAGCCGGAACCTCAATTCACCCCTCCACTTT. The rearrangement links TRBV7-2 to TRBJ1-6, with D unresolved. The CDR3 loop spans 13 amino acids. The germline V gene has CDR1 SGHTA and CDR2 FQGNSA. V shed 5 bases and J shed 7 bases, with 9 bases lying between them.

This clonotype was observed a handful of times. CDR3 residues: CASSYGTNYEQYF. The CDR3 DNA follows: TGTGCCAGCAGTTACGGGACCAACTACGAGCAGTACTTC. The chain has TRBV6-2 or TRBV6-3 and TRBJ2-7, with D perhaps assigned TRBD1 or TRBD2 (5 bases each). This CDR3 spans 13 amino acids. Germline values: CDR1 MNHEY, CDR2 SVGEGT. Trimming cost V 2 bases and J 3 bases, with 8 bases left between them.

This clonotype has only a few counts. An end of the junction differs from the germline gene, which may be a read error. This rearrangement joins TRBV20-1 to TRBJ2-6, with 7 nucleotides matching TRBD2. This CDR3 has 15 residues. The germline CDR1 and CDR2 sequences are DFQATT and SNEGSKA (reference sequence). CDR3 residues: CSARVSGSGANVLIF. Here the CDR3 DNA reads TGCAGTGCTAGAGTGTCCGGCAGCGGGGCCAACGTCCTGATTTTC.

This clonotype was observed a handful of times. The chain has TRBV12-3 or TRBV12-4 and TRBJ1-2; 7 nucleotides agree with TRBD1. V lost 7 bases, J lost 8 bases, and 13 bases stayed unmatched. This CDR3 contains 14 residues. In DNA, the CDR3 is TGTGCCAGCACCCTCGACAGGGCGTCTCGGGGCTACACCTTC. Protein sequence: CASTLDRASRGYTF.

This clonotype occurred a few times. This rearrangement joins TRBV14 to TRBJ2-2; D not resolved. This CDR3 has 14 residues. V was cut by 5 bases and J by 2 bases, with 9 bases left in between. Per germline, CDR1 SGHDN and CDR2 FVKESK. This chain's CDR3 is CASSKMGNTGELFF. The CDR3 coding sequence is TGTGCCAGCAGCAAAATGGGCAACACCGGGGAGCTGTTTTTT.

This clonotype counts as medium-sized. The rearrangement joins TRBV11-3 to TRBJ2-5; tentative D call: TRBD1 (7 bases). Trimming shortened V by 0 bases and J by 4 bases, and 12 bases separated the two germline ends. Per the germline V gene, CDR1 is SGHNT and CDR2 is YENEEA. The CDR3 runs 15 residues. The CDR3 DNA follows: TGTGCCAGCAGCTTAGATGGCCAGGGGGGAGAGACCCAGTACTTC. It codes for CASSLDGQGGETQYF.

This clonotype has a single count. This chain connects TRBV7-2 to TRBJ2-3; 11 bases are shared with TRBD2. V shed 2 bases and J 3 bases; nucleotides not matched to a gene: 4. Germline loops: CDR1 SGHTA, CDR2 FQGNSA. This CDR3 is built from 16 residues. The CDR3 nucleotides are TGTGCCAGCAGCTTATCTCTAGCGGGGGGTACAGATACGCAGTATTTT. Protein: CASSLSLAGGTDTQYF.

This clonotype was seen more than once but under ten times. The chain employs TRBV6-6 and TRBJ2-6, with TRBD1 matching over 11 bases. V lost 7 bases to trimming and J lost 2 bases; unmatched junction nucleotides: 10. In germline, CDR1 is MNHNY, CDR2 SVGAGI (reference sequence). The CDR3 spans 18 residues. The CDR3 DNA reads TGTGCCAGCAAAGGACCCGGGACAGGGGGTGCTGGGGCCAACGTCCTGACTTTC. Translation: CASKGPGTGGAGANVLTF.

The chain couples TRBV7-2 to TRBJ1-2, with D hard to call. Germline CDR1 is SGHTA and CDR2 is FQGNSA. V lost 8 bases to trimming and J lost 4 bases, with 23 bases between them. The CDR3 has 16 amino acids. The CDR3 nucleotides are TGTGCCAGCGGCCTAAGGACGGAGCAACCACTCTATGGCTACACCTTC. It codes for CASGLRTEQPLYGYTF.

The genes are TRBV12-3 or TRBV12-4 and TRBJ2-1, with 10 bases identical to TRBD2. The CDR3 has 14 residues. V lost 5 bases to trimming and J lost 8 bases; unmatched junction nucleotides: 6. CDR3 in amino acids: CASSQRGGKDEQFF. CDR3 coding DNA: TGTGCCAGCAGTCAGCGGGGGGGCAAGGATGAGCAGTTCTTC.

The genes are TRBV3-1 and TRBJ2-1; 8 nucleotides line up with TRBD2. CDR3 length: 15 amino acids. V lost 4 bases to trimming and J lost 6 bases; unmatched junction nucleotides: 8. Germline lookup yields CDR1 LGHDT and CDR2 YNNKEL (reference sequence). CDR3 DNA sequence: TGTGCCAGCAGCCCTACGGGACTAGGCTTCAATGAGCAGTTCTTC. Translating gives CASSPTGLGFNEQFF.

This clonotype occurred many times. The chain uses TRBV2 and TRBJ2-7; no reliable D call. Trimming took off 7 bases at V and 1 base at J, with 5 bases between the two ends. The CDR3 is 11 residues long. Germline V gene sequence: CDR1 SNHLY, CDR2 FYNNEI. The DNA for the CDR3 is TGTGCCAGCACCCCTTCCTACGAGCAGTACTTC. This translates into CASTPSYEQYF.

This clonotype was seen a few times. The chain links TRBV27 to TRBJ2-3; 13 bases fit TRBD2. There are 15 residues in the CDR3. V shed 6 bases, J shed 3 bases, and the junction held 3 bases outside the gene matches. Germline V gene lookup returns CDR1 MNHEY and CDR2 SMNVEV (reference sequence). The CDR3 spells CASRLAGGRTDTQYF. The CDR3 nucleotides are TGTGCCAGCAGACTAGCGGGGGGGAGGACAGATACGCAGTATTTT.

This clonotype qualifies as medium-sized. The chain employs TRBV30 and TRBJ2-2; D is undetermined. The length of the CDR3 is 14 residues. Germline V gene sequence: CDR1 GTSNPN, CDR2 SVGIG (reference sequence). Trimming stripped 5 bases from V and 1 base from J, with 11 bases between. The CDR3 nucleotides read TGTGCCTGGGAAGTAAACGAGAACACCGGGGAGCTGTTTTTT. It is translated as CAWEVNENTGELFF.

This clonotype was observed a few times. The V and J genes are TRBV27 and TRBJ1-1, with D perhaps matching TRBD1 (6 bases). The V and J ends lost 8 bases and 8 bases respectively, with 15 bases between them. The CDR3 sequence is 12 residues long. CDR1 and CDR2 from the germline V gene are MNHEY and SMNVEV (reference sequence). CDR3 loop: CASCPRTEEAFF. The CDR3 bases are TGTGCCAGCTGTCCACGGACAGAAGAAGCTTTCTTT.

This clonotype ranks as large. The genes are TRBV6-5 and TRBJ1-1, with 7 bases identical to TRBD1. Germline V lookup: CDR1 MNHEY, CDR2 SVGAGI. There are 14 residues in the CDR3. V was clipped by 4 bases and J by 2 bases; unmatched bases: 4. DNA for the CDR3: TGTGCCAGCAGTTCCCGGGACAGAAACACTGAAGCTTTCTTT. It translates to CASSSRDRNTEAFF.

The table lists this clonotype with a few counts. The chain joins TRBV12-3 or TRBV12-4 to TRBJ2-3; D call uncertain. V lost 2 bases and J lost 3, with 0 bases in between. The CDR3 is made up of 11 amino acids. The CDR3 DNA follows: TGTGCCAGCAGTTTAACAGATACGCAGTATTTT. Its translation is CASSLTDTQYF.

The gene calls are TRBV6-1 and TRBJ2-6, with unresolved D. CDR3 length: 15 amino acids. Germline V gene data show CDR1 as MNHNS and CDR2 as SASEGT. V gave up 3 bases and J gave up 1 base, with 7 bases separating them. The CDR3 DNA follows: TGTGCCAGCAGTGAGTTCCTTTCTGGGGCCAACGTCCTGACTTTC. Its protein is CASSEFLSGANVLTF.

This clonotype is medium-sized within its sample. This chain joins TRBV6-6 and TRBJ1-1; D ambiguous. There are 14 residues in the CDR3. Germline loops: CDR1 MNHNY, CDR2 SVGAGI (reference sequence). Trimming took off 2 bases at V and 1 base at J, with 8 bases between the two ends. CDR3 amino acids: CASSYSGSNTEAFF. The CDR3 DNA reads TGTGCCAGCAGTTACAGTGGTTCGAACACTGAAGCTTTCTTT.

The chain has TRBV7-9 and TRBJ1-5; no definite D call. Germline CDR1 is SEHNR and CDR2 is FQNEAQ (reference sequence). The V end was cut by 4 bases, the J end by 8 bases, with 6 bases between. The length of the CDR3 is 11 residues. In DNA, the CDR3 is TGTGCCAGCAGCTCCGGCGAGCCCCAGCATTTT. This translates into CASSSGEPQHF.

This rearrangement joins TRBV11-2 to TRBJ2-5, with D perhaps matching TRBD2 (5 bases). The CDR3 is made up of 14 amino acids. Germline CDR1 reads SGHAT; CDR2 reads FQNNGV. The V end lost 6 bases, the J end lost 5 bases, and 16 bases lay between the germline ends. The CDR3 here is CASRHRGGGETQYF. In DNA form, the CDR3 reads TGTGCCAGCAGGCACCGCGGTGGCGGGGAGACCCAGTACTTC.

This clonotype has a handful of counts. The CDR3 nucleotides read TGTGCCAGCAGCTTAAGTGGCGCTGGGAACACTGAAGCTTTCTTT. Protein product: CASSLSGAGNTEAFF. V gene TRBV7-3 combines with J gene TRBJ1-1; D remains unclear. The ends were cut back, 1 base at V and 1 base at J, with 10 bases in the middle. The CDR3 length is 15 residues. CDR1 is SGHTA and CDR2 is FQGTGA in the germline V gene.